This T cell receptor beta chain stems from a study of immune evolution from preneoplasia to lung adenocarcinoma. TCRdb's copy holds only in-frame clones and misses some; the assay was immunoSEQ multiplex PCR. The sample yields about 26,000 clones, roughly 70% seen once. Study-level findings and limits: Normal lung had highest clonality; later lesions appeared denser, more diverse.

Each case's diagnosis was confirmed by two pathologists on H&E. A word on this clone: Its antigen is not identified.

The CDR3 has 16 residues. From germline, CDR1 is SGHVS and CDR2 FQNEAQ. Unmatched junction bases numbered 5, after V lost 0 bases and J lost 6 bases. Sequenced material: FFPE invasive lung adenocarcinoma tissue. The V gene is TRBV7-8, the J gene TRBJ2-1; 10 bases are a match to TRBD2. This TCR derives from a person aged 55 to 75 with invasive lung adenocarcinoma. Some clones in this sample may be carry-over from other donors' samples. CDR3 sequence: CASSLAPSGRGNEQFF. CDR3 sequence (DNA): TGTGCCAGCAGCTTAGCGCCCAGCGGGAGGGGCAATGAGCAGTTCTTC.